The table lists the clone carrying this T cell receptor beta chain with many counts. Antigen unknown. The length of the CDR3 is 15 residues. V lost 3 bases, J lost 5 bases, and 9 bases stayed unmatched. CDR1 SGDLS and CDR2 YYNGEE come from the germline V gene. TCRdb recomputed calls from the 5' RACE reads with MiXCR, one row per CDR3 protein. The table records approximately 50,000 distinct CDR3 sequences, approximately 9% of them present only once. The sample belongs to a study of T-cell memory formation after mild COVID-19. Findings and limits, study-wide: The second-wave clones peaking on day 37 were not confirmed as SARS-CoV-2-specific. Some clones that responded were present in memory (sampled pre-infection), which suggests cross-reactive memory joined. Most CD4+ clones that shrank were in CM and EM, while CD8+ ones turned up in EMRA.

The sequencing input was PBMCs or a T cell subset sorted from them (not recorded which). The sequence was collected from an adult woman who had mild COVID-19 (a few samples of this study predate the infection). Cell type and time point are not known. The V call is TRBV9, the J call TRBJ2-5, with TRBD1 matching 8 bases. Written as DNA, the CDR3 is TGTGCCAGCAGCGAGGAACAGGGGGGAGGTGAGACCCAGTACTTC. Protein: CASSEEQGGGETQYF.